This T cell receptor (beta chain) was captured in a study of blood T cells in healthy people across ages. A sample-barcoded 5' primer and a J-beta primer mix were used in a second PCR of roughly 6 to 11 cycles. Each cDNA was tagged by a template-switch adaptor containing 12 random nucleotides. Each CDR3 protein is one row after TCRdb ran MiXCR on the 5' RACE reads. The top ten hold 30% to 35% of the sample, which has roughly 700,000 distinct CDR3 sequences, around half seen once. This clonotype occurred a few times. Antigen unknown. V lost 2 bases and J 3 bases, leaving 11 bases between the germline ends. Germline CDR1 ENHRY, CDR2 SYGVKD. There are 14 residues in the CDR3. Broader study findings: PBMCs left unsorted prevented a conclusive naive versus antigen-experienced comparison.

This TCR derives from a woman aged 55 to 70 in good health. Source material: blood. The chain links TRBV10-3 to TRBJ2-7; the D gene is possibly TRBD1 (6 bases). The CDR3 is CAISEGRTVYEQYF. DNA of the CDR3: TGTGCCATCAGTGAGGGGCGGACAGTCTACGAGCAGTACTTC.